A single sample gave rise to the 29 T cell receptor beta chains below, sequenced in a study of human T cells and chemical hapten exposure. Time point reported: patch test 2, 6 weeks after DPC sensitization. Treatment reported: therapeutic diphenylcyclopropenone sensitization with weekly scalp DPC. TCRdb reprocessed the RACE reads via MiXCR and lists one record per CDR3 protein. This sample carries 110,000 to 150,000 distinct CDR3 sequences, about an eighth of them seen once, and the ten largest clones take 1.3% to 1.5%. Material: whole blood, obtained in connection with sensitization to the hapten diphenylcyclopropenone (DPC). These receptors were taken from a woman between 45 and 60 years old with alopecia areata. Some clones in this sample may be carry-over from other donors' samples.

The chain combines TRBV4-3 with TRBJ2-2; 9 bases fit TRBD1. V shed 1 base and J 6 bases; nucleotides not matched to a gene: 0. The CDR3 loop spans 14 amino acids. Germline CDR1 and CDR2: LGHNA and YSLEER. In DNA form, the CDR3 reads TGCGCCAGCAGCCAAGGGGACAGGGCCGGGGAGCTGTTTTTT. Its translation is CASSQGDRAGELFF.

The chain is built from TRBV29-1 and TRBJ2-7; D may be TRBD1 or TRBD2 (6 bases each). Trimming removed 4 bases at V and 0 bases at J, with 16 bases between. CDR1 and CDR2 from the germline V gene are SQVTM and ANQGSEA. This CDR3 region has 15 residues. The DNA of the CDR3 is TGCAGCGTTGCCACTCCGGGGGCATTCTCCTACGAGCAGTACTTC. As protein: CSVATPGAFSYEQYF.

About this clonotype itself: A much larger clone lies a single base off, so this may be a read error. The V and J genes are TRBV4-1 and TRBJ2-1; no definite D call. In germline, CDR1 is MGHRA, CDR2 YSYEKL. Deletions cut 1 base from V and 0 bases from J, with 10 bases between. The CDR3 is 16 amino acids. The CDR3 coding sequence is TGCGCCAGCAGCCAAGTTGTCGTCGTCTCCTACAATGAGCAGTTCTTC. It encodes CASSQVVVVSYNEQFF.

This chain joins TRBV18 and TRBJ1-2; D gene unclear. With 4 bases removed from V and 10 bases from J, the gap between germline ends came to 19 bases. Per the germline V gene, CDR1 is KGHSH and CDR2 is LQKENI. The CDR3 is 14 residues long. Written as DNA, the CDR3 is TGTGCCAGCTCACTAGTGATAGACGGAAATGCCTACACCTTC. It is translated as CASSLVIDGNAYTF.

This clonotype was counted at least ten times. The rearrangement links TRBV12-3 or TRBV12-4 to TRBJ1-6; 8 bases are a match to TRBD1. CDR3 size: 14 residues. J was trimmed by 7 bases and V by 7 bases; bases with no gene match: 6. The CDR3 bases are TGTGCCAGCACTCCAGGGGGCACGAATTCACCCCTCCACTTT. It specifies CASTPGGTNSPLHF.

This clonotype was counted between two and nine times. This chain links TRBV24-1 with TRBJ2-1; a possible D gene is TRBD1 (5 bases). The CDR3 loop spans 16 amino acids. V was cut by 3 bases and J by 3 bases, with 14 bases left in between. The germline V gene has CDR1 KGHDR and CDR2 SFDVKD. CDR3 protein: CATSDPQGGFYNEQFF. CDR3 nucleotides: TGTGCCACCAGTGATCCGCAGGGCGGTTTCTACAATGAGCAGTTCTTC.

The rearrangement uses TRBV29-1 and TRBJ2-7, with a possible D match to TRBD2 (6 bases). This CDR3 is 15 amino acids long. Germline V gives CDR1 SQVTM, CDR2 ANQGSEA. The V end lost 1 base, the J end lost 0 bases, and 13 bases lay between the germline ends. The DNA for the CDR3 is TGCAGCGTTGAAGTAGTTGGGGGGAGCTCCTACGAGCAGTACTTC. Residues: CSVEVVGGSSYEQYF.

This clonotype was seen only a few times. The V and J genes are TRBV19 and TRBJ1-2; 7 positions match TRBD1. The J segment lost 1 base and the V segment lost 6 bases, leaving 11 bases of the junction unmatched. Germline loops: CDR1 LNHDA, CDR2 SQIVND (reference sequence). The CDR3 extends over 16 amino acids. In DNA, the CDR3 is TGTGCCAGTAGGTCCGCGACAGGGAGCTTTAACTATGGCTACACCTTC. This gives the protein CASRSATGSFNYGYTF.

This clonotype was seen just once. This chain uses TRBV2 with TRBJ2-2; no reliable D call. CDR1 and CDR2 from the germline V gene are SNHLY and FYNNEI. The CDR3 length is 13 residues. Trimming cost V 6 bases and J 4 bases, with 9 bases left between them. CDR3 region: CASSRSFTGELFF. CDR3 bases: TGTGCCAGCAGCCGATCTTTCACCGGGGAGCTGTTTTTT.

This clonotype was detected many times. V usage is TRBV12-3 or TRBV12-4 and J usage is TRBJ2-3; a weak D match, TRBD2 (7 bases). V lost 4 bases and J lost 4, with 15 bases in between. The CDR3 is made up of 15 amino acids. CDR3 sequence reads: CASSSLGGRADTQYF. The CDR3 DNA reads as TGTGCCAGCAGTTCCTTAGGGGGGAGGGCAGATACGCAGTATTTT.

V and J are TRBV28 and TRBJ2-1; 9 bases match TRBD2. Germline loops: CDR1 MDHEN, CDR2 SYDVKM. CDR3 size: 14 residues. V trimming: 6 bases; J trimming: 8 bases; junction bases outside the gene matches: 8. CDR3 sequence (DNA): TGTGCCAGCAGCGTAGCGGGAGAGGGAGATGAGCAGTTCTTC. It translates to CASSVAGEGDEQFF. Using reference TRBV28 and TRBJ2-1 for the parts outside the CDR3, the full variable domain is DVKVTQSSRYLVKRTGEKVFLECVQDMDHENMFWYRQDPGLGLRLIYFSYDVKMKEKGDIPEGYSVSREKKERFSLILESASTNQTSMYLCASSVAGEGDEQFFGPGTRLTVL.

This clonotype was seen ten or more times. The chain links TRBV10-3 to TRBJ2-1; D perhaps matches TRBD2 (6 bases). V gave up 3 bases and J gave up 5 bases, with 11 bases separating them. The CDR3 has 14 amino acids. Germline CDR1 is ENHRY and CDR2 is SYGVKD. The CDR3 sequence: CAISDGSIHNEQFF. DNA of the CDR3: TGTGCCATCAGTGACGGGAGTATCCACAATGAGCAGTTCTTC.

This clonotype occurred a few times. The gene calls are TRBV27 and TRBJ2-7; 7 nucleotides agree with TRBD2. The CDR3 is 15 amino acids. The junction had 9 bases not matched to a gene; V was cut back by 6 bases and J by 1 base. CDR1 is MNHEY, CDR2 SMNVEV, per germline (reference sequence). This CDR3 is CASRSFAGESYEQYF. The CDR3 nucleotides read TGTGCCAGCAGGTCTTTTGCGGGAGAGTCCTACGAGCAGTACTTC.

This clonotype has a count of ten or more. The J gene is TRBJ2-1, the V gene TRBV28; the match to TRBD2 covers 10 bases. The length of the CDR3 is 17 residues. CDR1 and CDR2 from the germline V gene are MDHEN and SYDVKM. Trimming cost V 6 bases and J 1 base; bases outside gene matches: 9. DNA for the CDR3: TGTGCCAGCAGCCCATCACGGACTAGCGGATCCTACAATGAGCAGTTCTTC. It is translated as CASSPSRTSGSYNEQFF.

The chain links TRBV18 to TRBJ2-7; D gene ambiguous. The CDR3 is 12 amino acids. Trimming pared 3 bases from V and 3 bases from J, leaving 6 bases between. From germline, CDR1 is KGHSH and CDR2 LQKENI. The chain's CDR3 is CASSPEGYEQYF. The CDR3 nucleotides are TGTGCCAGCTCACCCGAAGGCTACGAGCAGTACTTC.

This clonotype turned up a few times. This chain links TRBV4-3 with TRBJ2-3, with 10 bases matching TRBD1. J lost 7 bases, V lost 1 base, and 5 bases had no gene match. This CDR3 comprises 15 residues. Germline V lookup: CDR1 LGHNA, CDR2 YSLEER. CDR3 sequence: CASSQGGQGSHTQYF. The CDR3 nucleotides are TGCGCCAGCAGCCAAGGGGGACAGGGGTCACATACGCAGTATTTT.

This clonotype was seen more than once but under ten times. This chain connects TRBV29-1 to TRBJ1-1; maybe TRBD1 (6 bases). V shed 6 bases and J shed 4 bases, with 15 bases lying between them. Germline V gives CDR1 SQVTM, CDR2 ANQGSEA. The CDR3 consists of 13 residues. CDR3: CSVTTGLGTEAFF. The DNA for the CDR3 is TGCAGCGTAACGACAGGCCTTGGCACTGAAGCTTTCTTT.

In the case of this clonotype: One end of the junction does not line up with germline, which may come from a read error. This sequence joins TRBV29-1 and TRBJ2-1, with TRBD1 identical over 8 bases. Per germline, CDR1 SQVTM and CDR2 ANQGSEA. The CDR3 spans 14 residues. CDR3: CSVVSGGAYNEQFF. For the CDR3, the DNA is TGCAGCGTTGTCTCAGGGGGCGCCTATAATGAGCAGTTCTTC.

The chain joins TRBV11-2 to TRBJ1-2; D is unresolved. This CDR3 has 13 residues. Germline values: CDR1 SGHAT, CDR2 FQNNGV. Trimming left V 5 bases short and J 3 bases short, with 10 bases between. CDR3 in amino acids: CASSPTTHYGYTF. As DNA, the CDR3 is TGTGCCAGCAGCCCTACCACCCACTATGGCTACACCTTC.

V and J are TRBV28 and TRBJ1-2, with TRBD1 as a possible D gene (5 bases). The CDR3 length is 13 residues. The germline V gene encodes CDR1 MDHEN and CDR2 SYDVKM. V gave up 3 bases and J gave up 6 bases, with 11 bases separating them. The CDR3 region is CASSFFTGHGYTF. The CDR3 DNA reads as TGTGCCAGCAGTTTTTTTACGGGGCATGGCTACACCTTC.

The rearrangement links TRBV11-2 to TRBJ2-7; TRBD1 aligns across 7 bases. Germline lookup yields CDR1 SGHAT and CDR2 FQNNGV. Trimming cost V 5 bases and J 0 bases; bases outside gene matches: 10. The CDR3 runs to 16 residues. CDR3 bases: TGTGCCAGCAGCCCCGACCCCCCAGGGGGCTCCTACGAGCAGTACTTC. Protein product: CASSPDPPGGSYEQYF. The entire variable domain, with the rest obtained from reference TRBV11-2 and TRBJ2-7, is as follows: EAGVAQSPRYKIIEKRQSVAFWCNPISGHATLYWYQQILGQGPKLLIQFQNNGVVDDSQLPKDRFSAERLKGVDSTLKIQPAKLEDSAVYLCASSPDPPGGSYEQYFGPGTRLTVT.

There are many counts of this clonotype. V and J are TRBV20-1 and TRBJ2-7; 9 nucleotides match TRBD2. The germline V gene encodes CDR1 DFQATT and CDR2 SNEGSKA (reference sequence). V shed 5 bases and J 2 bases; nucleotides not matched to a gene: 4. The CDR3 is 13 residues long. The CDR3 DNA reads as TGCAGTGCTCCGACTAGCGGCGCCTACGAGCAGTACTTC. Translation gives CSAPTSGAYEQYF.

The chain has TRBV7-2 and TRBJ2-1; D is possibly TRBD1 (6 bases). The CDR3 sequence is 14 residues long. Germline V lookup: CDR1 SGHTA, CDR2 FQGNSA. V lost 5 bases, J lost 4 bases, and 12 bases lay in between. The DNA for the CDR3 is TGTGCCAGCAGCCGAGAACAGGGATACAATGAGCAGTTCTTC. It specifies CASSREQGYNEQFF.

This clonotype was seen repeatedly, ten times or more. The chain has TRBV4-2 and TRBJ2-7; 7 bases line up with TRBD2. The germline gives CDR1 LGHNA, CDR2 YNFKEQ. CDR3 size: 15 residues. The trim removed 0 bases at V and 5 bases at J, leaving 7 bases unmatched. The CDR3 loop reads CASSQERAGVNEQYF. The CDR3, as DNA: TGTGCCAGCAGCCAAGAAAGGGCGGGAGTCAACGAGCAGTACTTC.

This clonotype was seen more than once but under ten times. The CDR3 DNA follows: TGTGCCAGCAGCATACATCAGGGGGCTGTTGGCTACACCTTC. Translation gives CASSIHQGAVGYTF. The chain couples TRBV28 to TRBJ1-2, with 8 bases matching TRBD1. There are 14 residues in the CDR3. Germline values: CDR1 MDHEN, CDR2 SYDVKM. The J segment lost 7 bases and the V segment lost 6 bases, leaving 10 bases of the junction unmatched.

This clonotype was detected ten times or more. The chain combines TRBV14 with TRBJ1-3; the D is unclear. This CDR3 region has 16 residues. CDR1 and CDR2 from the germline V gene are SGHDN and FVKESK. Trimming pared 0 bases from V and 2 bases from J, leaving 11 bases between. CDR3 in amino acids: CASSQDNGPTGNTIYF. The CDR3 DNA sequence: TGTGCCAGCAGCCAAGATAACGGCCCTACTGGAAACACCATATATTTT. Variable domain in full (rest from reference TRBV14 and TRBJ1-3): EAGVTQFPSHSVIEKGQTVTLRCDPISGHDNLYWYRRVMGKEIKFLLHFVKESKQDESGMPNNRFLAERTGGTYSTLKVQPAELEDSGVYFCASSQDNGPTGNTIYFGEGSWLTVV.

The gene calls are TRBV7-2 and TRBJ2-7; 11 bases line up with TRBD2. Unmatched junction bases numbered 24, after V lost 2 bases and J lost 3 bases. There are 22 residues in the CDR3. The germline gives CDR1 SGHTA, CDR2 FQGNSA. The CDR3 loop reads CASSLRPSGRWGVTPRDYEQYF. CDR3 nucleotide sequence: TGTGCCAGCAGCTTAAGGCCTAGCGGGAGGTGGGGAGTCACTCCTAGGGACTACGAGCAGTACTTC. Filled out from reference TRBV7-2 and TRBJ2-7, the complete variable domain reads GAGVSQSPSNKVTEKGKDVELRCDPISGHTALYWYRQSLGQGLEFLIYFQGNSAPDKSGLPSDRFSAERTGGSVSTLTIQRTQQEDSAVYLCASSLRPSGRWGVTPRDYEQYFGPGTRLTVT.

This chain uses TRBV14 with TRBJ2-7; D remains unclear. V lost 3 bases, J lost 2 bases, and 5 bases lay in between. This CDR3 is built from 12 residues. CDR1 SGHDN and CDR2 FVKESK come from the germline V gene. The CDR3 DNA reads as TGTGCCAGCAGCCAGTTTGCCTACGAGCAGTACTTC. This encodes CASSQFAYEQYF.

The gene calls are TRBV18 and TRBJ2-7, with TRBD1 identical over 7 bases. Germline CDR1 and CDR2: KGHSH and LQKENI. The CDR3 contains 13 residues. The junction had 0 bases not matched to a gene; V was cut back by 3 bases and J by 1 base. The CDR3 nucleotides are TGTGCCAGCTCACCGGGACAGTCCTACGAGCAGTACTTC. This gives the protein CASSPGQSYEQYF.